What follows describes a single T cell receptor beta chain. Its antigen is unknown. This CDR3 comprises 16 residues. The V gene's germline CDR1 is SGHNT and CDR2 YYREEE (reference sequence). Losses at the gene ends were 8 bases for V and 3 bases for J; bases not matched to a gene: 11. This sample is part of a study of lymphopenia after photon versus proton radiotherapy. Study observations and caveats: Proton therapy kept repertoires fairly stable, unlike photons, which gained effector/memory cells. Larger post-nadir TCR diversity loss correlated inversely with survival in deceased patients. Only patients who died were analyzed for survival; proton advantage is unproven.

The method was immunoSEQ multiplex PCR; TCRdb's version includes in-frame clones alone and lacks a portion of them. The sample records around 70,000 clones, approximately 91% being singletons. The chain couples TRBV5-4 to TRBJ2-2, with TRBD2 identical over 9 bases. The material was peripheral blood, obtained from a patient treated with photon-based radiotherapy. The clonotype originates from a woman in her sixties or seventies with pancreatic cancer. CDR3 DNA: TGTGCCAGTAGAACCCTGACTAGCGGATACACCGGGGAGCTGTTTTTT. It encodes CASRTLTSGYTGELFF.